The clone carrying this TCR beta chain was detected ten times or more. Antigen specificity is unknown. The data originate from a study of read filtering for tumor transcriptome and immune sequencing. Study-wide points: About 80% of IR-seq clonotypes had a single read, yet these held around 3.3% of reads. IR-seq captured clonotypes deeper and more reliably than RNA-seq. Without single-read clonotypes, shared clonotype proportions correlated more between IR-seq and RNA-seq.

The CDR3 has 13 residues. Germline V gives CDR1 MNHNY, CDR2 SVGAGI (reference sequence). The germline V and J ends were trimmed by 6 bases and 4 bases, with 10 bases remaining between them. The library was built from 400 to 500 ng RNA with molecular barcoded adaptors for alpha/delta and beta/gamma chains. Each CDR3 protein gets one entry after TCRdb re-called the reads with MiXCR. The sample has about 41,000 distinct CDR3 sequences; roughly 12% are singletons. This clonotype was obtained from a donor at least 40 years old with multiple myeloma. Sequencing was performed on a population of CD138-negative cells sorted from bone marrow. V gene TRBV6-6 combines with J gene TRBJ2-1; TRBD2 might be the D (6 bases). CDR3 residues: CASSPGTYNEQFF. The CDR3 DNA sequence: TGTGCCAGCAGCCCCGGGACTTACAATGAGCAGTTCTTC.